This TCR beta chain was sequenced in a study of blood T cells in healthy people across ages. Study context: Capturing about one barcoded beta molecule per two T cells was achieved by template switching.

Primed by a sample-barcoded 5' primer and a J-beta primer mix, a second PCR proceeded for about 6 to 12 cycles. TCRdb redid the calling of the 5' RACE reads with MiXCR, one entry per CDR3 protein. The sample holds around 650,000 distinct CDR3 sequences, around 38% seen once. This clonotype has only a few counts. Antigen: not known. Study outcomes and limitations: Getting older went along with TCR beta diversity per million T cells dropping roughly linearly. CMV status of donors was unknown, possibly confounding expanded clonotype changes.

Donors gave around 9.3 milliliters of peripheral blood apiece. Germline V CDR1 and CDR2: GTSNPN, SVGIG (reference sequence). Trimming removed 4 bases at V and 5 bases at J, with 17 bases between. The CDR3 is made up of 14 amino acids. The clonotype was recovered from a man older than 75 in good health. The genes are TRBV30 and TRBJ2-5, with a possible D match to TRBD2 (5 bases). The sequenced material came from blood. The chain's CDR3 is CAWTPLGKRETQYF. The CDR3 DNA follows: TGTGCCTGGACCCCCTTGGGTAAGCGGGAGACCCAGTACTTC.